The 8 T cell receptor beta chains presented below share a single source sample, sequenced in a study of high-grade serous ovarian cancer treatment subgroups. TCRdb keeps only in-frame clones here, not all; method: immunoSEQ multiplex PCR. The sample lists some 4,000 clones, roughly 71% occurring once. Tumor samples were obtained before definitive surgery or chemotherapy. The material sequenced was tumor tissue. The receptor set was obtained from a human donor with high-grade serous ovarian cancer.

The chain couples TRBV19 to TRBJ2-6; the match to TRBD1 covers 7 bases. This CDR3 region has 17 residues. With 7 bases clipped from V and 2 bases from J, the junction kept 11 bases outside the gene matches. The V gene's germline CDR1 is LNHDA and CDR2 SQIVND (reference sequence). CDR3 nucleotide sequence: TGTGCCAGTAACGCAGACAGGGTTCTCGCTGGGGCCAACGTCCTGACTTTC. As protein: CASNADRVLAGANVLTF.

The chain is built from TRBV11-1 and TRBJ1-1; D is possibly TRBD1 (5 bases). Trimming removed 5 bases at V and 1 base at J, with 11 bases between. The germline gives CDR1 SGHAT, CDR2 FQDESV (reference sequence). The CDR3 has 14 amino acids. The CDR3 DNA reads TGTGCCAGCAGCCTGGGGCAGGGGAACACTGAAGCTTTCTTT. Its translation: CASSLGQGNTEAFF. The full variable domain, rest sourced from reference TRBV11-1 and TRBJ1-1, is EAEVAQSPRYKITEKSQAVAFWCDPISGHATLYWYRQILGQGPELLVQFQDESVVDDSQLPKDRFSAERLKGVDSTLKIQPAELGDSAMYLCASSLGQGNTEAFFGQGTRLTVV.

Concerning this clone itself: The sample holds other DNA sequences that translate to the same CDR3. V gene TRBV5-4 combines with J gene TRBJ2-1, with 7 bases aligning to TRBD2. In germline, CDR1 is SGHNT, CDR2 YYREEE (reference sequence). Unmatched junction bases numbered 6, after V lost 4 bases and J lost 2 bases. The CDR3 runs 15 residues. This CDR3 is CASSGGLGTYNEQFF. In nucleotides, the CDR3 is TGTGCCAGCAGCGGAGGACTAGGGACCTACAATGAGCAGTTCTTC. The full variable domain, with the rest looked up from reference TRBV5-4 and TRBJ2-1, is ETGVTQSPTHLIKTRGQQVTLRCSSQSGHNTVSWYQQALGQGPQFIFQYYREEENGRGNFPPRFSGLQFPNYSSELNVNALELDDSALYLCASSGGLGTYNEQFFGPGTRLTVL.

The chain is built from TRBV11-2 and TRBJ2-3; the D gene could be TRBD1 or TRBD2 (6 bases each). This CDR3 comprises 16 residues. Germline CDR1 and CDR2: SGHAT and FQNNGV. V was cut by 5 bases and J by 3 bases, with 18 bases left in between. The CDR3 region is CASSLLLGGRTDTQYF. DNA of the CDR3: TGTGCCAGCAGCCTACTTTTGGGGGGCCGAACAGATACGCAGTATTTT. Filled out from reference TRBV11-2 and TRBJ2-3, the complete variable domain reads EAGVAQSPRYKIIEKRQSVAFWCNPISGHATLYWYQQILGQGPKLLIQFQNNGVVDDSQLPKDRFSAERLKGVDSTLKIQPAKLEDSAVYLCASSLLLGGRTDTQYFGPGTRLTVL.

The J gene is TRBJ2-7, the V gene TRBV4-3, with 8 positions matching TRBD1. The V and J ends lost 1 base and 7 bases, in that order; junction bases with no gene match: 12. The CDR3 is 16 amino acids. The germline CDR1 and CDR2 sequences are LGHNA and YSLEER. The CDR3 DNA is TGCGCCAGCAGCCAAGGGACCGCAGGGGGCAATAAAGAGCAGTACTTC. The encoded protein is CASSQGTAGGNKEQYF.

J is TRBJ1-1 and V is TRBV27, with D possibly matching TRBD1 (5 bases). V lost 2 bases and J 0 bases, leaving 10 bases between the germline ends. CDR3 length: 15 amino acids. Germline CDR1 MNHEY, CDR2 SMNVEV (reference sequence). CDR3 coding DNA: TGTGCCAGCAGTTTACAGCAGGGCTTGAACACTGAAGCTTTCTTT. This gives the protein CASSLQQGLNTEAFF.

This chain connects TRBV19 to TRBJ2-7; D may be TRBD2 (5 bases). Trimming removed 4 bases at V and 0 bases at J, with 16 bases between. CDR1 is LNHDA and CDR2 is SQIVND in the germline V gene (reference sequence). This CDR3 spans 16 amino acids. CDR3 DNA sequence: TGTGCCAGTAGTACCGCTCGGACGGGGAGCTCCTACGAGCAGTACTTC. Protein: CASSTARTGSSYEQYF.

The rearrangement links TRBV7-2 to TRBJ1-2; the D gene is possibly TRBD1 (6 bases). CDR3 size: 15 residues. V was cut by 5 bases and J by 6 bases, with 19 bases left in between. CDR1 is SGHTA and CDR2 is FQGNSA in the germline V gene. The CDR3 here is CASSLQGILGNGYTF. CDR3 coding DNA: TGTGCCAGCAGCCTTCAGGGGATTTTGGGAAATGGCTACACCTTC.